This TCR beta chain originates from a study of radiotherapy plus CTLA-4 blockade in lung cancer. The table came from immunoSEQ multiplex PCR; TCRdb's copy has only in-frame clones and leaves some out. The sample holds 95,000 to 150,000 clones, over 80% seen once. This clone was observed once. Focal radiation with ipilimumab CTLA-4 blockade was given to patients with chemo-refractory metastatic non-small-cell lung cancer. The CDR3 has 18 amino acids. V was pared by 4 bases and J by 0 bases, with 19 bases between. Germline V gene lookup returns CDR1 MNHNS and CDR2 SASEGT. The sequence was collected from a human donor with non-small cell lung cancer that progressed on radiotherapy plus ipilimumab. The material was peripheral blood, obtained from a patient treated with radiotherapy plus ipilimumab. The genes are TRBV6-1 and TRBJ2-4, with TRBD1 as a possible D gene (5 bases). The CDR3 loop reads CASSADTPQTLAKNIQYF. Here the CDR3 DNA reads TGTGCCAGCAGTGCGGACACTCCCCAGACCTTAGCCAAAAACATTCAGTACTTC.